The next 26 T cell receptor beta chains were all read from a single sample in a study of neurological immune-mediated disorders. TCRdb ran MiXCR on the 5' RACE reads and lists one entry per CDR3 protein. This table holds tens of thousands of distinct CDR3 sequences, approximately 4.1% found once. The source material was PBMCs. These receptors all come from a young man with multiple sclerosis.

Many counts were recorded for this clonotype. The chain carries TRBV7-3 and TRBJ2-7, with 9 nucleotides matching TRBD2. CDR3 size: 13 residues. V lost 4 bases, J lost 6 bases, and 4 bases stayed unmatched. From germline, CDR1 is SGHTA and CDR2 FQGTGA. The CDR3 reads CASSSGLASEQYF. As DNA, the CDR3 is TGTGCCAGCAGCTCGGGACTAGCAAGCGAGCAGTACTTC.

This clonotype came up a few times. The J gene is TRBJ2-7, the V gene TRBV7-9; 9 nucleotides match TRBD1. The CDR3 consists of 15 residues. V lost 4 bases to trimming and J lost 4 bases; unmatched junction nucleotides: 8. Germline V gives CDR1 SEHNR, CDR2 FQNEAQ (reference sequence). The CDR3 DNA reads as TGTGCCAGCAGCTCGACCGGGACAGGGAGGTACGAGCAGTACTTC. Its protein is CASSSTGTGRYEQYF.

Many counts were recorded for this clonotype. The chain has TRBV6-1 and TRBJ2-7, with a weak D call TRBD1 (5 bases). The CDR3 consists of 15 residues. The V end lost 5 bases, the J end lost 0 bases, and 14 bases lay between the germline ends. Germline V gene data show CDR1 as MNHNS and CDR2 as SASEGT. This chain's CDR3 is CASSPWPRGSYEQYF. CDR3 sequence (DNA): TGTGCCAGCAGTCCTTGGCCAAGGGGCTCCTACGAGCAGTACTTC.

This clonotype was seen repeatedly, ten times or more. V usage is TRBV27 and J usage is TRBJ2-7; 8 nucleotides line up with TRBD1. Trimming removed 6 bases from V and 0 bases from J; junction bases left unmatched: 16. Germline V gene data show CDR1 as MNHEY and CDR2 as SMNVEV (reference sequence). This CDR3 comprises 18 residues. In DNA, the CDR3 is TGTGCCAGCAGCCCGGGGATCCCGGGGGACAGGAGCTCCTACGAGCAGTACTTC. Protein sequence: CASSPGIPGDRSSYEQYF.

This clonotype has ten or more counts. The chain links TRBV9 to TRBJ1-3; no clear D. The V and J ends lost 0 bases and 3 bases respectively, with 16 bases between them. Germline values: CDR1 SGDLS, CDR2 YYNGEE. The CDR3 length is 17 residues. Here the CDR3 DNA reads TGTGCCAGCAGCGTAGAATGGGCCCCGGGAAGTGGAAACACCATATATTTT. Residues: CASSVEWAPGSGNTIYF.

This clonotype was found many times. The chain combines TRBV5-1 with TRBJ2-3; D is possibly TRBD2 (7 bases). Trimming removed 1 base at V and 4 bases at J, with 13 bases between. CDR3 length: 15 residues. Germline CDR1 reads SGHRS; CDR2 reads YFSETQ. CDR3 DNA: TGCGCCAGCAGCTTGAATGGGGGGGCTGCAGATACGCAGTATTTT. Protein product: CASSLNGGAADTQYF.

In this sample, this clonotype turned up many times. The chain recombines TRBV10-3 with TRBJ1-1; maybe TRBD1 (5 bases). CDR3 size: 16 residues. Germline V lookup: CDR1 ENHRY, CDR2 SYGVKD. Between the trimmed V and J ends, which lost 0 bases and 1 base, there was a span of 12 bases. The DNA of the CDR3 is TGTGCCATCAGTGAGTCGGGGGGGGGGAGGAACACTGAAGCTTTCTTT. Residues: CAISESGGGRNTEAFF.

In its sample, this clonotype was seen many times. The V and J genes are TRBV20-1 and TRBJ2-5, with a tentative D call TRBD2 (5 bases). This CDR3 has 12 amino acids. V shed 5 bases and J shed 7 bases, with 14 bases lying between them. Germline V CDR1 and CDR2: DFQATT, SNEGSKA (reference sequence). CDR3 protein: CSAGPRAGTQYF. The CDR3 DNA is TGCAGTGCTGGCCCGAGGGCAGGGACCCAGTACTTC.

This clonotype has a handful of counts. At one boundary the junction diverges from the germline segment, which might be a read error. The chain uses TRBV20-1 and TRBJ1-6; 8 bases are a match to TRBD1. The CDR3 has 14 residues. Germline assignment: CDR1 DFQATT and CDR2 SNEGSKA (reference sequence). CDR3 in DNA: TGCAGTGCTAGAGAAGGCACAGGGGGGAAACCCCTCAACTTT. This codes for CSAREGTGGKPLNF.

The sample holds a few counts of this clonotype. A junction boundary mismatches the germline segment, possibly from a read error. This sequence joins TRBV29-1 and TRBJ1-5, with D maybe TRBD1 (5 bases). Germline V gives CDR1 SQVTM, CDR2 ANQGSEA. This CDR3 is 13 amino acids long. The CDR3 reads CSVSTSRDQPQNF. The CDR3 DNA reads as TGCAGCGTTAGTACTTCCAGGGATCAGCCCCAGAATTTT.

The V call is TRBV19, the J call TRBJ1-5; D might be TRBD1 (6 bases). V was trimmed by 4 bases and J by 1 base, leaving 11 bases between them. The CDR3 contains 15 residues. The germline V gene encodes CDR1 LNHDA and CDR2 SQIVND (reference sequence). The CDR3 loop is CASSNQGRSNQPQHF. The CDR3 DNA sequence: TGTGCCAGTAGTAACCAGGGGAGGAGCAATCAGCCCCAGCATTTT.

This clonotype occurred many times. The J gene is TRBJ2-2, the V gene TRBV6-2 or TRBV6-3, with 9 positions matching TRBD1. CDR3 length: 15 residues. The germline CDR1 and CDR2 sequences are MNHEY and SVGEGT. The V segment lost 4 bases and the J segment 7 bases; nucleotides outside the gene matches: 7. The CDR3 DNA is TGTGCCAGCAGTTCCCAGGGACAGGGCGGCGGGGAGCTGTTTTTT. It codes for CASSSQGQGGGELFF.

This clonotype came up many times. V is TRBV27 and J is TRBJ2-7; perhaps TRBD1 as D (5 bases). The CDR3 has 15 amino acids. V lost 7 bases to trimming and J lost 4 bases, with 20 bases between them. Germline lookup yields CDR1 MNHEY and CDR2 SMNVEV (reference sequence). The CDR3 sequence is CASTSPSAGRYEQYF. The CDR3 coding sequence is TGTGCCAGCACCTCACCCTCCGCAGGGCGATACGAGCAGTACTTC.

This clonotype showed up just a few times. This chain joins TRBV20-1 and TRBJ1-4; D is undetermined. This CDR3 has 14 amino acids. The V gene lost 2 bases and the J gene lost 8 bases, with 15 bases spanning the gap. Germline CDR1 and CDR2: DFQATT and SNEGSKA (reference sequence). CDR3 bases: TGCAGTGCTAGACACCGGACTTTAGGAGAAAAACTGTTTTTT. Protein sequence: CSARHRTLGEKLFF.

In the case of this clonotype: A read error may produce the germline difference seen at one junction end. V gene TRBV7-8 combines with J gene TRBJ1-3; 7 positions agree with TRBD1. The germline V gene encodes CDR1 SGHVS and CDR2 FQNEAQ. The length of the CDR3 is 15 residues. DNA of the CDR3: TGTGCCAGCAGCCCAGGGGGGGGCAGTGGAAAAACCATATATTTT. Its protein product is CASSPGGGSGKTIYF.

This clonotype was counted ten times or more. The chain links TRBV12-2 to TRBJ1-1. TRBV12-2 is assigned pseudogene status. The CDR3 is 16 amino acids. CDR3 sequence (DNA): TGTGCAGTGACGGCCCTCCGGCAGGGTATGTTCACTGAAGCTTTCTTT. Translating it yields CAVTALRQGMFTEAFF.

This clonotype was seen repeatedly, ten times or more. V gene TRBV29-1 combines with J gene TRBJ2-1, with 7 bases lining up with TRBD2. Trimming cost V 6 bases and J 7 bases; bases outside gene matches: 9. Germline values: CDR1 SQVTM, CDR2 ANQGSEA. The CDR3 spans 13 residues. Here the CDR3 DNA reads TGCAGCGTGGGTAAGGCGGGGGAAAATGAGCAGTTCTTC. This codes for CSVGKAGENEQFF.

There are many counts of this clonotype. The chain carries TRBV2 and TRBJ2-7; either TRBD1 or TRBD2 may supply D (5 bases each). The V gene lost 6 bases and the J gene lost 6 bases, with 18 bases spanning the gap. The CDR3 consists of 14 residues. Germline V gene lookup returns CDR1 SNHLY and CDR2 FYNNEI. CDR3 region: CASRHRDHDTEQYF. The CDR3 coding sequence is TGTGCCAGCAGGCACCGGGACCACGATACCGAGCAGTACTTC.

Many counts were recorded for this clonotype. The chain joins TRBV25-1 to TRBJ2-1, with a tentative D call TRBD1 (7 bases). The CDR3 has 14 residues. Germline-derived CDR1 and CDR2 are MGHDK and SYGVNS. Trimming pared 6 bases from V and 7 bases from J, leaving 16 bases between. The CDR3 sequence is CASRGGQLPNEQFF. CDR3 sequence (DNA): TGTGCCAGCAGGGGGGGACAGCTACCAAATGAGCAGTTCTTC.

In this sample, this clonotype turned up many times. The chain uses TRBV7-9 and TRBJ2-7, with 13 bases lining up with TRBD2. CDR1 and CDR2 from the germline V gene are SEHNR and FQNEAQ (reference sequence). V was pared by 5 bases and J by 1 base, with 8 bases of the junction left unmatched. This CDR3 spans 17 amino acids. For the CDR3, the DNA is TGTGCCAGCAGCCCCACCGGGACTAGCGGGGCGTCCTACGAGCAGTACTTC. Residues: CASSPTGTSGASYEQYF.

This clonotype occurred many times. This chain links TRBV5-6 with TRBJ1-1; D not certain. Trimming took 2 bases from V and 1 from J, leaving 21 bases between them. The CDR3 extends over 18 amino acids. The germline V gene has CDR1 SGHDT and CDR2 YYEEEE. The CDR3 region is CASSLPNLRQGRNTEAFF. As DNA, the CDR3 is TGTGCCAGCAGCTTACCAAATCTCCGACAAGGCCGGAACACTGAAGCTTTCTTT.

This clonotype was detected ten times or more. The CDR3 coding sequence is TGCGCCAGCAGCGTACAGGGAGGAGATACGCAGTATTTT. It is translated as CASSVQGGDTQYF. The rearrangement links TRBV5-1 to TRBJ2-3; either TRBD1 or TRBD2 may supply D (6 bases each). The V gene lost 4 bases and the J gene lost 5 bases, with 11 bases spanning the gap. Germline V gene data show CDR1 as SGHRS and CDR2 as YFSETQ. The CDR3 runs to 13 residues.

A few counts support this clonotype. The rearrangement uses TRBV20-1 and TRBJ2-2; D uncertain. Deletions cut 1 base from V and 1 base from J, with 7 bases between. The CDR3 has 14 amino acids. Looked up from germline, CDR1 is DFQATT and CDR2 is SNEGSKA (reference sequence). The CDR3 DNA reads TGCAGTGCTAGAGGTGAACTGAACACCGGGGAGCTGTTTTTT. Protein product: CSARGELNTGELFF.

Many counts were recorded for this clonotype. This rearrangement joins TRBV20-1 to TRBJ2-7; either TRBD1 or TRBD2 may supply D (5 bases each). Looked up from germline, CDR1 is DFQATT and CDR2 is SNEGSKA (reference sequence). This CDR3 comprises 13 residues. V shed 4 bases and J shed 5 bases, with 15 bases lying between them. This chain's CDR3 is CSATPGRAHEQYF. The CDR3 coding sequence is TGCAGTGCTACTCCAGGGAGAGCTCACGAGCAGTACTTC.

This clonotype showed up many times. The rearrangement joins TRBV4-1 to TRBJ1-1, with D perhaps matching TRBD1 (5 bases). The CDR3 loop spans 14 amino acids. Trimming pared 4 bases from V and 0 bases from J, leaving 9 bases between. CDR1 MGHRA and CDR2 YSYEKL come from the germline V gene. The CDR3 DNA reads TGCGCCAGCAGCCTATGGGACGTGAACACTGAAGCTTTCTTT. Amino acids: CASSLWDVNTEAFF.

The rearrangement links TRBV20-1 to TRBJ2-1, with D hard to call. The germline CDR1 and CDR2 sequences are DFQATT and SNEGSKA (reference sequence). V lost 5 bases, J lost 5 bases, and 16 bases lay in between. The CDR3 loop spans 14 amino acids. CDR3 in amino acids: CSADTPKIHNEQFF. The DNA of the CDR3 is TGCAGTGCTGATACACCGAAAATCCACAATGAGCAGTTCTTC.